This TCR beta chain comes out of a study of shared clonotypes between healthy human individuals. Germline lookup yields CDR1 MDHEN and CDR2 SYDVKM. The germline V and J ends were trimmed by 3 bases and 3 bases, with 18 bases remaining between them. The CDR3 spans 17 residues. Sequencing was performed with immunoSEQ multiplex PCR; in TCRdb, only in-frame clones are kept and a portion is missing. The table records hundreds of thousands of clones, about 74% of them present only once. Those who donated were healthy HIV-negative adults, with no recent acute infections or vaccinations reported. Sequencing was performed on memory CD4+ T cells sorted from blood. Documented subset: CD45RA-negative fraction. V is TRBV28 and J is TRBJ1-5; unclear D gene. This TCR was recovered from a woman aged 30 to 39 in good health. The CDR3 DNA follows: TGTGCCAGCAGTTTCGGTACGCGGCACAGCTACAATCAGCCCCAGCATTTT. Its protein is CASSFGTRHSYNQPQHF.